This T cell receptor beta chain was sequenced in a study of radiotherapy plus CTLA-4 blockade in lung cancer (dated by TCRdb to the late 2010s). With regard to the full study: Objective responses occurred in about 19% of enrolled patients, and about 33% achieved disease control.

This clone was counted a few times. Its recognized antigen is unknown. Per-base qualities were not stored, and no clone one base away is much larger. The study evaluated CTLA-4 blockade (ipilimumab) given together with focal radiation therapy in patients who had chemo-refractory metastatic non-small-cell lung cancer. Beyond this particular receptor, the publication reports: After treatment with radiotherapy and ipilimumab, TCR clones that originated in tumors expanded in peripheral blood. Increased serum interferon-beta after radiation, together with early dynamic changes in blood T cell clones, were reported to be the strongest predictors of response.

The method behind the library was the immunoSEQ multiplex PCR assay. Held by TCRdb, this immuneACCESS table contains in-frame sequences only and omits some clones. Under half of the omission traces to an unresolved V gene where checked; the cause of the rest is unknown. The sample table records about 77,000 clones; less than 85% of these occur just once. The top ten constitute approximately 10% of the sample. Sample: peripheral blood, taken from a patient treated with radiotherapy plus ipilimumab. This TCR derives from a human donor with non-small cell lung cancer whose response to radiotherapy plus ipilimumab could not be evaluated.

The sequenced DNA: TGTGCCACCGCACCACAGGGCACTGAAGCTTTCTTT. Its translation reads: CATAPQGTEAFF. The V and J genes are TRBV10-3 and TRBJ1-1, with TRBD1 as a weak D call on 6 bases. The germline V gene encodes CDR1 ENHRY and CDR2 SYGVKD. The CDR3 sequence holds 12 residues, the cysteine and phenylalanine included. The sequence is cut down to CDR3 DNA, 36 bases in frame from base 1. V is clipped by 10 bases and J by 4 bases, and the sequence between their germline boundaries is 13 bases long.